Listed below are T cell receptor beta chains from one sample, sequenced in a study of blood T cell repertoires in COVID-19. The table came from immunoSEQ multiplex PCR; TCRdb's copy has only in-frame clones and leaves some out. In the table there are around 700,000 clones, around 89% of which are singletons. Sequenced material: peripheral blood. The receptors come from a woman under 30 with acute or convalescent COVID-19. Each CDR3 is given with its conserved first and last residue. A D gene is named only where the DNA matches it firmly. Size tells how often a clone was seen (once, few, many) or the class of an expanded clone, and some rows leave it out.

size: .
D: .
J: TRBJ1-2
V: TRBV6-5
CDR3: CAIGGVLGYTF
DNA: TGTGCCATCGGGGGGGTGCTTGGCTACACCTTC

size: .
D: .
J: TRBJ1-5
V: TRBV7-2
CDR3: CASSLWGREGQPQHF
DNA: TGTGCCAGCAGCTTGTGGGGTAGGGAGGGCCAGCCCCAGCATTTT

size: once
D: .
J: TRBJ1-6
V: TRBV5-1
CDR3: CASSMGPGIHSPLHF
DNA: TGCGCCAGCAGCATGGGGCCGGGGATCCATTCACCCCTCCACTTT

size: once
D: .
J: TRBJ1-1
V: TRBV7-3
CDR3: CASSLTTGGTEAFF
DNA: TGTGCCAGCAGCTTAACCACCGGGGGTACTGAAGCTTTCTTT

size: .
D: TRBD2
J: TRBJ2-1
V: TRBV27
CDR3: CASSFPTSGGRREQFF
DNA: TGTGCCAGCAGTTTCCCCACTAGCGGGGGGCGGAGGGAGCAGTTCTTC

size: .
D: .
J: TRBJ1-1
V: TRBV30
CDR3: CALRRVTEAFF
DNA: TGTGCTCTTCGACGGGTCACTGAAGCTTTCTTT

size: .
D: TRBD2
J: TRBJ2-1
V: TRBV19
CDR3: CASSIQTSGFREQFF
DNA: TGTGCCAGTAGTATCCAGACTAGCGGGTTCCGGGAGCAGTTCTTC

size: .
D: TRBD1
J: TRBJ1-3
V: TRBV3-1/TRBV3-2
CDR3: CASSQLDRAGNTIYF
DNA: TGTGCCAGCAGCCAACTGGACAGGGCTGGAAACACCATATATTTT

size: .
D: .
J: TRBJ1-5
V: TRBV6-2/TRBV6-3
CDR3: CASSRDTRGNQPQHF
DNA: TGTGCCAGCAGTCGGGACACCCGAGGAAATCAGCCCCAGCATTTT

size: .
D: TRBD1
J: TRBJ1-1
V: TRBV7-9
CDR3: CAISRTGDTEAFF
DNA: TGTGCCATCTCACGGACAGGGGACACTGAAGCTTTCTTT

size: .
D: .
J: TRBJ1-5
V: TRBV18
CDR3: CASSPNQGTGNQPQHF
DNA: TGTGCCAGCTCACCAAACCAGGGGACGGGCAATCAGCCCCAGCATTTT

size: few
D: TRBD1
J: TRBJ1-2
V: TRBV30
CDR3: CAWRGKDRGQSTNYGYTF
DNA: TGTGCCTGGAGGGGAAAAGACAGGGGACAAAGCACTAACTATGGCTACACCTTC

size: .
D: .
J: TRBJ2-7
V: TRBV3-1/TRBV3-2
CDR3: CASSHSDERTPKSF
DNA: TGTGCCAGCAGCCACTCAGACGAACGGACACCGAAAAGCTTC

size: .
D: .
J: TRBJ1-2
V: TRBV19
CDR3: CASSSGGYTF
DNA: TGTGCCAGTAGTTCCGGGGGCTACACCTTC

size: .
D: .
J: TRBJ1-1
V: TRBV7-6
CDR3: CASRFREGGTEAFF
DNA: TGTGCCAGCAGGTTTAGGGAAGGAGGCACTGAAGCTTTCTTT

size: .
D: TRBD1
J: TRBJ2-7
V: TRBV5-6
CDR3: CASSRAGQGIYEQYF
DNA: TGTGCCAGCAGCCGAGCGGGACAGGGGATCTACGAGCAGTACTTC

size: .
D: TRBD1
J: TRBJ1-1
V: TRBV6-6
CDR3: CASRPGQGSWNTEAFF
DNA: TGTGCCAGCAGGCCGGGACAGGGGAGCTGGAACACTGAAGCTTTCTTT

size: .
D: TRBD1
J: TRBJ2-5
V: TRBV5-1
CDR3: CASRTTGGFETQYF
DNA: TGCGCCAGCAGAACGACAGGGGGCTTCGAGACCCAGTACTTC

size: .
D: TRBD1
J: TRBJ1-1
V: TRBV7-9
CDR3: CASSSPWDRGNTEAFF
DNA: TGTGCCAGCAGCTCACCTTGGGACAGAGGGAACACTGAAGCTTTCTTT

size: .
D: .
J: TRBJ1-2
V: TRBV7-9
CDR3: CASSLATGNGYTF
DNA: TGTGCCAGCAGCTTAGCTACAGGGAATGGCTACACCTTC

size: .
D: TRBD1
J: TRBJ2-3
V: TRBV11-3
CDR3: CASSRTGGTDTQYF
DNA: TGTGCCAGCAGCAGAACAGGGGGGACAGATACGCAGTATTTT

size: few
D: .
J: TRBJ1-1
V: TRBV4-2
CDR3: CASSQEGRQALPNTEAFF
DNA: TGTGCCAGCAGCCAAGAGGGGAGACAGGCCTTGCCGAACACTGAAGCTTTCTTT